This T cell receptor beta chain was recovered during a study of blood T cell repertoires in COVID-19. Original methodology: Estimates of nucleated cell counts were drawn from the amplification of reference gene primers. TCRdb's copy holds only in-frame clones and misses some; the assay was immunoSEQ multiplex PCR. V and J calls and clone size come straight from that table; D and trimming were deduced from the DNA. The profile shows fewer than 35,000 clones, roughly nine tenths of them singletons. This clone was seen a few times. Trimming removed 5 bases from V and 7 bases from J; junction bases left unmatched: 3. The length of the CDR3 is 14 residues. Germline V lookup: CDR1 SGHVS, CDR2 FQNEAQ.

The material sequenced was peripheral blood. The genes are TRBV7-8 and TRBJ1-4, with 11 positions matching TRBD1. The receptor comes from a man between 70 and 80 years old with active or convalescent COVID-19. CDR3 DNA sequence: TGTGCCAGCAGCCCCGGACAGGGGGCTGAAAAACTGTTTTTT. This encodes CASSPGQGAEKLFF.